The T cell receptor beta chain under discussion was sequenced for a study of T cells in Graves' hyperthyroidism and ophthalmopathy. Notes on the study in general: Blood also showed most of the thyroid clonotypes that were expanded above 0.001.

Reasons for excluding patients were uncontrolled infection, other autoimmune disease, pregnancy or lactation. This clonotype was seen at least ten times. Its antigen is unidentified. Per the germline V gene, CDR1 is DFQATT and CDR2 is SNEGSKA (reference sequence). Trimming left V 5 bases short and J 0 bases short, with 4 bases between. The CDR3 contains 11 residues. RNA transcripts gave rise to amplified TCR beta CDR3 regions. HTBI primers were used for first-round RT-PCR of the TCR CDR3. TCRdb recomputed calls from the multiplex PCR reads with MiXCR, one row per CDR3 protein. The data show 600,000 to 800,000 distinct CDR3 sequences, with 35% seen just once and around 32% held by the top ten.

The chain couples TRBV20-1 to TRBJ1-1; D call uncertain. The TCR comes from a middle-aged woman with Graves' hyperthyroidism. The sequenced sample consisted of blood. This CDR3 is CSAPVNTEAFF. The CDR3 DNA reads TGCAGTGCTCCAGTGAACACTGAAGCTTTCTTT.